The present T cell receptor (beta chain) was sequenced within a study of neurological immune-mediated disorders. TCRdb re-analysed the 5' RACE reads in MiXCR, keeping a single row per CDR3 protein. This repertoire shows under 45,000 distinct CDR3 sequences, about 14% found once; its top ten account for roughly 3.5%. The V and J ends lost 5 bases and 3 bases respectively, with 11 bases between them. The CDR3 spans 14 residues. Germline CDR1 SGHVS, CDR2 FNYEAQ. The V call is TRBV7-6, the J call TRBJ1-3; no firm D call. Sequencing used CD4+ T cells from blood. This TCR came from a woman between 55 and 75 years old with HTLV-1-associated myelopathy (HAM/TSP). Written as DNA, the CDR3 is TGTGCCAGCAGCGAGGACGGTATTGGAAACACCATATATTTT. Translating gives CASSEDGIGNTIYF.